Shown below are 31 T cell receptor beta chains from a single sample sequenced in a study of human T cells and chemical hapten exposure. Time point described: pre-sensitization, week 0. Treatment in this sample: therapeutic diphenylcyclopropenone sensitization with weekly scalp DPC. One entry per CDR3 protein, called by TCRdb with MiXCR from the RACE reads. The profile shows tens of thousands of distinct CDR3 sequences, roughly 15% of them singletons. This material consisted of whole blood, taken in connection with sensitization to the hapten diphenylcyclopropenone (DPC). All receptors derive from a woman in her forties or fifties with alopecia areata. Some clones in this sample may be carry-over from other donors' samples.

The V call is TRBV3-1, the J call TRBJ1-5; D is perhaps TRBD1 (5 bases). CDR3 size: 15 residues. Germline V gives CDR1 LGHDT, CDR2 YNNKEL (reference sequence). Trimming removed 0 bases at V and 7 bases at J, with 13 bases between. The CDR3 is CASSQDHRSAQPQHF. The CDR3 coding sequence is TGTGCCAGCAGCCAAGACCACAGGTCCGCCCAGCCCCAGCATTTT.

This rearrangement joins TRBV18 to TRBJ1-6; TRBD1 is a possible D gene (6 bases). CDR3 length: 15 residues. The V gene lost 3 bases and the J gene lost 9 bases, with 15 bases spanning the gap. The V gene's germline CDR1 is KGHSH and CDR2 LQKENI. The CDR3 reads CASSPTPGASSPLHF. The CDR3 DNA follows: TGTGCCAGCTCACCCACGCCGGGGGCGAGTTCACCCCTCCACTTT.

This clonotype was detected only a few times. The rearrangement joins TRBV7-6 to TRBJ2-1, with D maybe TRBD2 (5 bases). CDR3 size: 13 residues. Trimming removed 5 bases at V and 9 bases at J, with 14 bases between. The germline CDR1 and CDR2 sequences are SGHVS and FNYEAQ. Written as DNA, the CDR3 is TGTGCCAGCAGCCGTGCTAGCTACCGTGAGCAGTTCTTC. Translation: CASSRASYREQFF.

The CDR3 reads CASRDGRAEAFF. The CDR3 coding sequence is TGCGCCAGCCGGGACGGCAGGGCTGAAGCTTTCTTT. This chain uses TRBV5-1 with TRBJ1-1; D might be TRBD1 (5 bases). Trimming stripped 7 bases from V and 6 bases from J, with 13 bases between. This CDR3 spans 12 amino acids. CDR1 is SGHRS and CDR2 is YFSETQ in the germline V gene.

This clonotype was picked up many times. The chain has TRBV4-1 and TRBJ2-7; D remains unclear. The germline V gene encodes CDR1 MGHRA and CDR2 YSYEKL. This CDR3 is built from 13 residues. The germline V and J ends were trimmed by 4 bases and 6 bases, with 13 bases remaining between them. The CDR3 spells CASSRLMSGEQYF. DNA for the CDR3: TGCGCCAGCAGCCGCCTAATGAGTGGCGAGCAGTACTTC.

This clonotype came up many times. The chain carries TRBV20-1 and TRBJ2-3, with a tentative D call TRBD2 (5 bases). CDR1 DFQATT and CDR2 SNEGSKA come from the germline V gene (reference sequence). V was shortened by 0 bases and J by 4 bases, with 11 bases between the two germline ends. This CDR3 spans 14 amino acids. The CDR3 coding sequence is TGCAGTGCTAGAGATTTCGCCGGGGCAGATACGCAGTATTTT. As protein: CSARDFAGADTQYF.

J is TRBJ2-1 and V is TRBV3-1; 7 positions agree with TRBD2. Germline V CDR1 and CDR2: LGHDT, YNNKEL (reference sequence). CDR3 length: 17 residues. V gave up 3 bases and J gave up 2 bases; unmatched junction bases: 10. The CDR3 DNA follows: TGTGCCAGCAGCCAGGATTCCCGGGACTACACCTACAATGAGCAGTTCTTC. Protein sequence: CASSQDSRDYTYNEQFF.

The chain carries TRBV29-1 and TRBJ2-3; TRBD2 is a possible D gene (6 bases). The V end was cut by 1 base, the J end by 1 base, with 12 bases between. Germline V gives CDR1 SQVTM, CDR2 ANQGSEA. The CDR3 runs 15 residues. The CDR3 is CSVEARPSGTDTQYF. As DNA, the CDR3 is TGCAGCGTTGAAGCACGGCCTAGCGGCACAGATACGCAGTATTTT.

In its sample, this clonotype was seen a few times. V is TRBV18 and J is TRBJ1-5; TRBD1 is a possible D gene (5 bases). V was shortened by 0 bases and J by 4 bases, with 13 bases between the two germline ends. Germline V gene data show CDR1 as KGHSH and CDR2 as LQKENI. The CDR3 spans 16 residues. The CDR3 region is CASSPPGAGGNQPQHF. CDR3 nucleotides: TGTGCCAGCTCACCACCGGGAGCGGGGGGGAATCAGCCCCAGCATTTT.

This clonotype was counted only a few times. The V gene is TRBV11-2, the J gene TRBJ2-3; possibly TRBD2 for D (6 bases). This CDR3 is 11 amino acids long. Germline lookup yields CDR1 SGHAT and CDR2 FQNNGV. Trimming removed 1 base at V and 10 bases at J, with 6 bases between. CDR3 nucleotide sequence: TGTGCCAGCAGCTTAGCTAGCGCGCAGTATTTT. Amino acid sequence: CASSLASAQYF. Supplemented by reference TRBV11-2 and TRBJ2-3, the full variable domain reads EAGVAQSPRYKIIEKRQSVAFWCNPISGHATLYWYQQILGQGPKLLIQFQNNGVVDDSQLPKDRFSAERLKGVDSTLKIQPAKLEDSAVYLCASSLASAQYFGPGTRLTVL.

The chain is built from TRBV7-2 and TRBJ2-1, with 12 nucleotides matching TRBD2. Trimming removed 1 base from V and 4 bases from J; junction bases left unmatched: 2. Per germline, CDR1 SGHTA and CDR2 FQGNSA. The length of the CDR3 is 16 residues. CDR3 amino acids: CASSLVLAGGYNEQFF. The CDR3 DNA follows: TGTGCCAGCAGCTTAGTACTAGCGGGAGGATACAATGAGCAGTTCTTC.

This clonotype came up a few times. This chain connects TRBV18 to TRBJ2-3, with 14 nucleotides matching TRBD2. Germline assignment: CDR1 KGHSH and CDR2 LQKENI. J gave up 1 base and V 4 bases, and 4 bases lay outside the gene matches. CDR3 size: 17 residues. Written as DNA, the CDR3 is TGTGCCAGCTCACGACTAGCGGGAGGGATCGGCACAGATACGCAGTATTTT. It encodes CASSRLAGGIGTDTQYF.

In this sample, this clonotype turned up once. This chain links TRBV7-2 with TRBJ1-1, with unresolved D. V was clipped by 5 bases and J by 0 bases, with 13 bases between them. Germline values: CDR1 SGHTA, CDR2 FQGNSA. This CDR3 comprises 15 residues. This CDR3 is CASSTWTEMNTEAFF. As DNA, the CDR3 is TGTGCCAGCAGCACCTGGACGGAAATGAACACTGAAGCTTTCTTT.

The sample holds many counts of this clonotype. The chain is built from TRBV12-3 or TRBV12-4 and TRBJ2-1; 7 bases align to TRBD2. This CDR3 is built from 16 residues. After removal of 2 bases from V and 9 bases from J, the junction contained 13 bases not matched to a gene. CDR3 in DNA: TGTGCCAGCAGTTTAATGGGCAGCGGGACTTTTGGTGAGCAGTTCTTC. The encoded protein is CASSLMGSGTFGEQFF.

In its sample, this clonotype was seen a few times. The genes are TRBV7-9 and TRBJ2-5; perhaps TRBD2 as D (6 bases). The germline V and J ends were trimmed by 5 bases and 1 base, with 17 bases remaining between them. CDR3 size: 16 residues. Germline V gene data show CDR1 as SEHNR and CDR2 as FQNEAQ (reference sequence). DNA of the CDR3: TGTGCCAGCAGCCCGGCGGAGGGGCCGACCCAAGAGACCCAGTACTTC. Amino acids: CASSPAEGPTQETQYF. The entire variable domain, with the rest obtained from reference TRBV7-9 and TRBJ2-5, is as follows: DTGVSQNPRHKITKRGQNVTFRCDPISEHNRLYWYRQTLGQGPEFLTYFQNEAQLEKSRLLSDRFSAERPKGSFSTLEIQRTEQGDSAMYLCASSPAEGPTQETQYFGPGTRLLVL.

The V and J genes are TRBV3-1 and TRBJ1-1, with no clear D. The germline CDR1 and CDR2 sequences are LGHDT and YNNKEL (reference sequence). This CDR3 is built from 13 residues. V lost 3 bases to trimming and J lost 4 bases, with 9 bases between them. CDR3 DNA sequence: TGTGCCAGCAGCCACGGTGGGGTCACTGAAGCTTTCTTT. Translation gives CASSHGGVTEAFF.

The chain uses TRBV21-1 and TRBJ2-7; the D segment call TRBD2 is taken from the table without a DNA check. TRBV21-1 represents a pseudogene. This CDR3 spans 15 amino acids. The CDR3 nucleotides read TGTGCCAGCAGCAAACCGGGACTAGCTTTCTACGAGCAGTACTTC. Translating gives CASSKPGLAFYEQYF.

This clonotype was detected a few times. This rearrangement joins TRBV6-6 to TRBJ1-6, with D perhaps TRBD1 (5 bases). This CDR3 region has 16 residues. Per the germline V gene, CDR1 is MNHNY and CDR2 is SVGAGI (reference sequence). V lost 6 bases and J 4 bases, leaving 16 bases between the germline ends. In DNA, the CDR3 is TGTGCCAGCAGCCCGGGGGATTTGTTTTATAATTCACCCCTCCACTTT. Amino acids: CASSPGDLFYNSPLHF.

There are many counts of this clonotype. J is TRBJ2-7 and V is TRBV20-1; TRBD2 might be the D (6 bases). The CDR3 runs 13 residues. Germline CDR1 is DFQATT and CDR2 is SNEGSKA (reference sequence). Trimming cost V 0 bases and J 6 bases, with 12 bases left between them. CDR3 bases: TGCAGTGCTAGAGATAGAACTAGCCTCGAGCAGTACTTC. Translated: CSARDRTSLEQYF.

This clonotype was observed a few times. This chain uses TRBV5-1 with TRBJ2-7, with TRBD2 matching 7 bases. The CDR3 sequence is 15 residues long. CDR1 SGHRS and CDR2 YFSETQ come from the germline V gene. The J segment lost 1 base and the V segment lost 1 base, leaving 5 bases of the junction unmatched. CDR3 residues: CASSLFPSGSYEQYF. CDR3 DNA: TGCGCCAGCAGCTTGTTTCCTAGCGGTTCCTACGAGCAGTACTTC.

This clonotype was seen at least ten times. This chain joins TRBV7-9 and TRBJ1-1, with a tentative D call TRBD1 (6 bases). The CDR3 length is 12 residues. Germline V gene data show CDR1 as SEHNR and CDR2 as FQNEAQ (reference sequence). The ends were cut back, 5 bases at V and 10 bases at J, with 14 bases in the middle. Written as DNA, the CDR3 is TGTGCCAGCAGCCCGCAACAGGGAAGAGCTTTCTTT. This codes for CASSPQQGRAFF.

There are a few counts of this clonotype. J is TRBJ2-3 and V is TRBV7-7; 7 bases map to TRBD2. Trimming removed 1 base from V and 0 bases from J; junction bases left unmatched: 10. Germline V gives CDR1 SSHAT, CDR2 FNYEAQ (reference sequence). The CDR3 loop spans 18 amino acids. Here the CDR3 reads CASSLDPPSGISTDTQYF. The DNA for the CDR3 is TGTGCCAGCAGCTTAGACCCCCCCAGCGGGATTAGCACAGATACGCAGTATTTT.

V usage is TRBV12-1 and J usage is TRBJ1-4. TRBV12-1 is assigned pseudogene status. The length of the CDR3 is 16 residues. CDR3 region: CASSFARNGGNEKLFF. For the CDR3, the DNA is TGTGCCAGCAGCTTTGCGCGTAATGGAGGAAATGAAAAACTGTTTTTT.

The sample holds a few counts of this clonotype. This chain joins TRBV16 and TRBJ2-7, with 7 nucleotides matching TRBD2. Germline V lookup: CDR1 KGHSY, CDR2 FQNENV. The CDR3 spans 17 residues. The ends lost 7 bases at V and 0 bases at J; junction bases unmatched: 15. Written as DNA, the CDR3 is TGTGCCAGCACTGACCGAGCGGGACTCTTGAGCTCCTACGAGCAGTACTTC. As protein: CASTDRAGLLSSYEQYF.

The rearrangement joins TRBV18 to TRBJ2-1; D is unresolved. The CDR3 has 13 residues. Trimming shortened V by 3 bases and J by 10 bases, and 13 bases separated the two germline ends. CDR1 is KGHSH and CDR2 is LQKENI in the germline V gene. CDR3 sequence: CASSPLESGEQFF. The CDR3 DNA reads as TGTGCCAGCTCACCCCTGGAGTCCGGCGAGCAGTTCTTC. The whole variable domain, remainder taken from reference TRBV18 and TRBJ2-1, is NAGVMQNPRHLVRRRGQEARLRCSPMKGHSHVYWYRQLPEEGLKFMVYLQKENIIDESGMPKERFSAEFPKEGPSILRIQQVVRGDSAAYFCASSPLESGEQFFGPGTRLTVL.

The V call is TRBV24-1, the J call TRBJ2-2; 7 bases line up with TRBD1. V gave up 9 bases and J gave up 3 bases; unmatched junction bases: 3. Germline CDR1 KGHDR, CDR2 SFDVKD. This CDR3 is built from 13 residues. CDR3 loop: CATGTGDTGELFF. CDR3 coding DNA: TGTGCCACCGGTACAGGGGACACCGGGGAGCTGTTTTTT.

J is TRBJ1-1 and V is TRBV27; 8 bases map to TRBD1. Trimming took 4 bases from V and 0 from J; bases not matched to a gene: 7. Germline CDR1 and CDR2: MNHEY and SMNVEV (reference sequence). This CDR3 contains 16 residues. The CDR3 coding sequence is TGTGCCAGCAGTTCCGACAGGGGTGGGGTGAACACTGAAGCTTTCTTT. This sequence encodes CASSSDRGGVNTEAFF.

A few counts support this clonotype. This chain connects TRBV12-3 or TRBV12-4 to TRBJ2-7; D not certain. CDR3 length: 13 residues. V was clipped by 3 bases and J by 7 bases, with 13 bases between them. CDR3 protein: CASSFGSPWEQYF. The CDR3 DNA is TGTGCCAGCAGTTTTGGATCGCCTTGGGAGCAGTACTTC.

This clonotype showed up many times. The CDR3 bases are TGTGCCAGCAGCCCCCAGGCGGGAGGACACACCGGGGAGCTGTTTTTT. Protein: CASSPQAGGHTGELFF. This chain connects TRBV7-6 to TRBJ2-2; 8 nucleotides match TRBD2. This CDR3 spans 16 amino acids. After removal of 5 bases from V and 3 bases from J, the junction contained 8 bases not matched to a gene. CDR1 SGHVS and CDR2 FNYEAQ come from the germline V gene.

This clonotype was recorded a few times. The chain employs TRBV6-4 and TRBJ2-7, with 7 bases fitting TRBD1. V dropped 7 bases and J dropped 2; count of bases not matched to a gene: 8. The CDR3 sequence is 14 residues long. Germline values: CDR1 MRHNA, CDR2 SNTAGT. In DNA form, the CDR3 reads TGTGCCAGCACACCCGGGACAGAGACCTACGAGCAGTACTTC. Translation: CASTPGTETYEQYF.

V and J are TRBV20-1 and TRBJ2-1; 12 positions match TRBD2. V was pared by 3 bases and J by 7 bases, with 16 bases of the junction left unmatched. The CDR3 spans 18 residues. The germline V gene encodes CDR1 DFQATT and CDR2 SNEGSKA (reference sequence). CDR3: CSASTLRPTSGSLNEQFF. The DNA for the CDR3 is TGCAGTGCTAGCACCCTCAGACCGACTAGCGGGAGTCTAAATGAGCAGTTCTTC.